The 10 T cell receptor beta chains listed next were all sequenced from one sample in a study of technical replicates of blood from a few donors. The table came from immunoSEQ multiplex PCR; TCRdb's copy has only in-frame clones and leaves some out. The data contain 55,000 to 70,000 clones, about 86% of them seen just once; the ten biggest clones take up 5%. The specimen was PBMCs. The receptors were gathered from a human donor in good health. Some clones in this sample may be carry-over from other donors' samples.

This chain uses TRBV7-2 with TRBJ2-7; D may be TRBD1 (5 bases). V dropped 2 bases and J dropped 1 base, with 15 bases sitting between them. CDR1 is SGHTA and CDR2 is FQGNSA in the germline V gene. The CDR3 loop spans 16 amino acids. The DNA of the CDR3 is TGTGCCAGCAGCTTAACGGCCAGGGCCATGTCCTACGAGCAGTACTTC. It is translated as CASSLTARAMSYEQYF.

The V call is TRBV7-3, the J call TRBJ2-2; 7 positions agree with TRBD2. The CDR3 has 16 amino acids. With 5 bases clipped from V and 4 bases from J, the junction kept 10 bases outside the gene matches. In germline, CDR1 is SGHTA, CDR2 FQGTGA. In DNA form, the CDR3 reads TGTGCCAGCAGCCCGGGGCGGCGGGGGAGCACCGGGGAGCTGTTTTTT. Protein product: CASSPGRRGSTGELFF.

The chain uses TRBV18 and TRBJ2-7; 8 bases are shared with TRBD2. The CDR3 is 14 amino acids. Germline CDR1 is KGHSH and CDR2 is LQKENI. V gave up 5 bases and J gave up 5 bases; unmatched junction bases: 8. The CDR3 sequence is CASSDIAGKDEQYF. CDR3 nucleotide sequence: TGTGCCAGCTCAGATATAGCGGGGAAGGACGAGCAGTACTTC.

This chain uses TRBV5-1 with TRBJ1-2, with 11 bases matching TRBD1. Germline-derived CDR1 and CDR2 are SGHRS and YFSETQ. This CDR3 contains 14 residues. V shed 4 bases and J 8 bases; nucleotides not matched to a gene: 7. The CDR3 nucleotides read TGCGCCAGCAGCCGGGACAGGGGGACCTGGGGCTACACCTTC. Encoded protein: CASSRDRGTWGYTF.

The V and J genes are TRBV20-1 and TRBJ2-7, with TRBD1 as a possible D gene (6 bases). Trimming removed 6 bases at V and 4 bases at J, with 10 bases between. The CDR3 is made up of 11 amino acids. Per the germline V gene, CDR1 is DFQATT and CDR2 is SNEGSKA (reference sequence). CDR3 in amino acids: CSAKRGYEQYF. The CDR3 coding sequence is TGCAGTGCAAAGAGGGGGTACGAGCAGTACTTC.

J is TRBJ2-7 and V is TRBV7-8; TRBD2 matches 8 bases. CDR3 size: 14 residues. Germline-derived CDR1 and CDR2 are SGHVS and FQNEAQ. J was trimmed by 0 bases and V by 10 bases; bases with no gene match: 8. This chain's CDR3 is CATTRGGVSYEQYF. Here the CDR3 DNA reads TGTGCCACTACCCGGGGGGGGGTCTCCTACGAGCAGTACTTC. The full variable domain, in which reference TRBV7-8 and TRBJ2-7 provide the parts outside the CDR3, is GAGVSQSPRYKVAKRGQDVALRCDPISGHVSLFWYQQALGQGPEFLTYFQNEAQLDKSGLPSDRFFAERPEGSVSTLKIQRTQQEDSAVYLCATTRGGVSYEQYFGPGTRLTVT.

The chain combines TRBV4-1 with TRBJ2-3; a possible D gene is TRBD1 (5 bases). V was shortened by 0 bases and J by 1 base, with 14 bases between the two germline ends. Per the germline V gene, CDR1 is MGHRA and CDR2 is YSYEKL. This CDR3 is 17 amino acids long. In nucleotides, the CDR3 is TGCGCCAGCAGCCAAGATTTTAAGGGGCTGGGCACAGATACGCAGTATTTT. It translates to CASSQDFKGLGTDTQYF.

This clone came up a few times. This chain uses TRBV11-3 with TRBJ2-1; 7 bases line up with TRBD2. V lost 0 bases and J lost 9; bases outside the gene matches: 5. From germline, CDR1 is SGHNT and CDR2 YENEEA. The CDR3 runs 14 residues. CDR3 coding DNA: TGTGCCAGCAGCTTAGATTGGGAGGGAAGTGAGCAGTTCTTC. It encodes CASSLDWEGSEQFF.

The chain carries TRBV29-1 and TRBJ2-6; D perhaps matches TRBD2 (6 bases). CDR1 and CDR2 (germline): SQVTM, ANQGSEA. There are 18 residues in the CDR3. V lost 5 bases and J lost 0, with 20 bases in between. This CDR3 is CSVSQAGLSRSGANVLTF. For the CDR3, the DNA is TGCAGCGTTTCCCAAGCGGGCCTATCCCGCTCTGGGGCCAACGTCCTGACTTTC.

The rearrangement uses TRBV28 and TRBJ1-2; 7 bases line up with TRBD1. CDR3 length: 12 residues. CDR1 and CDR2 (germline): MDHEN, SYDVKM. The V gene end was trimmed by 8 bases and the J gene end by 0 bases; junction bases not matched to a gene: 0. The CDR3 here is CASGTANYGYTF. The CDR3 bases are TGTGCCAGCGGGACAGCTAACTATGGCTACACCTTC.